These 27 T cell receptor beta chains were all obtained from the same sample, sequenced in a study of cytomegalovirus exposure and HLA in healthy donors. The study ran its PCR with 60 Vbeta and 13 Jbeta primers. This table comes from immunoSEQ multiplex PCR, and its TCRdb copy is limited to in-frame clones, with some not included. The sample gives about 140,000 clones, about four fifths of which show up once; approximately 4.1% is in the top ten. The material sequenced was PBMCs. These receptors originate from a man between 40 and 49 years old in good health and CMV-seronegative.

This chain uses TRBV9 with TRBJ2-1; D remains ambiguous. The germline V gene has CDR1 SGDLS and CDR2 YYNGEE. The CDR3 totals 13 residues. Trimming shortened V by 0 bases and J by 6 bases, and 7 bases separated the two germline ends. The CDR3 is CASSVGSSNEQFF. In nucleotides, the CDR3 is TGTGCCAGCAGCGTAGGGTCTAGCAATGAGCAGTTCTTC.

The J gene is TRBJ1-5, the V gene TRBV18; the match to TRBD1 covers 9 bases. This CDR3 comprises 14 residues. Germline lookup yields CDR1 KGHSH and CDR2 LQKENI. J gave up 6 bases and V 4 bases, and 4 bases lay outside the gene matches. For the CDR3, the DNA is TGTGCCAGCTCACTGGACAGGGGAGGTCAGCCCCAGCATTTT. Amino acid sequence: CASSLDRGGQPQHF.

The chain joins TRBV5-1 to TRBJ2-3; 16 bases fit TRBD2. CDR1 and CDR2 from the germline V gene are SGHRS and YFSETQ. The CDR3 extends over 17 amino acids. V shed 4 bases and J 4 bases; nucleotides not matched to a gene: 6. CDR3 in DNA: TGCGCCAGCAGCATCGGGACTAGCGGGGGGGAGGCAGATACGCAGTATTTT. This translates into CASSIGTSGGEADTQYF.

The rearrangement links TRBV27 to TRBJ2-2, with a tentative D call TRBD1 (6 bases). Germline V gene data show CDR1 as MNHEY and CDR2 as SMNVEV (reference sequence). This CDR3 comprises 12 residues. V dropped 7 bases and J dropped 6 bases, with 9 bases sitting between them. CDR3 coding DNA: TGTGCCAGCAAAACAGGGCCCGGGGAGCTGTTTTTT. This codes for CASKTGPGELFF.

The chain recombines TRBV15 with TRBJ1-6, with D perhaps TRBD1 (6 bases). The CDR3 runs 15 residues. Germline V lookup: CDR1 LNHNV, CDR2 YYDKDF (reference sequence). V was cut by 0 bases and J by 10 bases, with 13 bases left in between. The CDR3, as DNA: TGTGCCACCAGCAGAGAGGATACAGGGAACTCACCCCTCCACTTT. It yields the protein CATSREDTGNSPLHF.

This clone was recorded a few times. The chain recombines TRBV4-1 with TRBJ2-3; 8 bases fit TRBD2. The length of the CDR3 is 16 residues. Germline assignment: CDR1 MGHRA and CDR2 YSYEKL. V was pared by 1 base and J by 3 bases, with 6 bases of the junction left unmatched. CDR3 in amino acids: CASSQVNPGGTDTQYF. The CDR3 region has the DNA TGCGCCAGCAGCCAAGTGAATCCGGGGGGGACAGATACGCAGTATTTT.

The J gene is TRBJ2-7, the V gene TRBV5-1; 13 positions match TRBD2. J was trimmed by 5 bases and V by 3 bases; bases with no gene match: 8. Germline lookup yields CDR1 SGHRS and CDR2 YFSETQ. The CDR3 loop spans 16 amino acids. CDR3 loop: CASSWGLAGTGDEQYF. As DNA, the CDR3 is TGCGCCAGCAGCTGGGGACTAGCGGGGACAGGAGACGAGCAGTACTTC.

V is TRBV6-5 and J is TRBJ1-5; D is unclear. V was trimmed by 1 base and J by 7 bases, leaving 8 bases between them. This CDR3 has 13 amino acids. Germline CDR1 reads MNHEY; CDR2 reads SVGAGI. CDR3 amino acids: CASSYLRGQPQHF. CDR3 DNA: TGTGCCAGCAGTTACTTACGGGGACAGCCCCAGCATTTT.

CDR3: CASSLDGLYQPQHF. CDR3 nucleotide sequence: TGTGCCAGCAGCTTGGACGGACTATATCAGCCCCAGCATTTT. The chain couples TRBV5-6 to TRBJ1-5; D unclear. V gave up 0 bases and J gave up 5 bases, with 9 bases separating them. CDR1 SGHDT and CDR2 YYEEEE come from the germline V gene. The CDR3 is 14 residues long. Looking up the rest from reference TRBV5-6 and TRBJ1-5 gives the full variable domain: DAGVTQSPTHLIKTRGQQVTLRCSPKSGHDTVSWYQQALGQGPQFIFQYYEEEERQRGNFPDRFSGHQFPNYSSELNVNALLLGDSALYLCASSLDGLYQPQHFGDGTRLSIL.

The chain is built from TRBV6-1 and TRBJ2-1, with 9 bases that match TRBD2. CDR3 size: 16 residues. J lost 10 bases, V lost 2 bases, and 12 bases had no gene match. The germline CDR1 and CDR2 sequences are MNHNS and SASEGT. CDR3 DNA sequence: TGTGCCAGCAGTGAATTTGGCGGGGGGGCTCAATACGAGCAGTTCTTC. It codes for CASSEFGGGAQYEQFF.

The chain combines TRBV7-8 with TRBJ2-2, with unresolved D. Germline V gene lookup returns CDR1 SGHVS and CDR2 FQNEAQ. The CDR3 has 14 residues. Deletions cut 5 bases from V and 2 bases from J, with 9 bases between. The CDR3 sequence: CASSRPLNTGELFF. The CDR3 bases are TGTGCCAGCAGCCGTCCCCTAAACACCGGGGAGCTGTTTTTT.

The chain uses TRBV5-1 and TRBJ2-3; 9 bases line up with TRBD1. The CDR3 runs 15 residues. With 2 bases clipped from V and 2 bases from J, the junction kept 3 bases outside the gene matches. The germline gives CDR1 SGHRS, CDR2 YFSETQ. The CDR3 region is CASSLQGAPTDTQYF. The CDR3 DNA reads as TGCGCCAGCAGCTTACAGGGGGCCCCCACAGATACGCAGTATTTT.

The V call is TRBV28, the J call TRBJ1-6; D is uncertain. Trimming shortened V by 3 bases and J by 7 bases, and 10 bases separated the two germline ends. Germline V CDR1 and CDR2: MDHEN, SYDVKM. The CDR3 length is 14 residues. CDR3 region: CASSLVGLNSPLHF. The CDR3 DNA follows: TGTGCCAGCAGTTTGGTAGGACTCAATTCACCCCTCCACTTT.

CDR3 loop: CASSLEPVGYTF. As DNA, the CDR3 is TGTGCCAGCAGCTTGGAGCCTGTTGGCTACACCTTC. The rearrangement uses TRBV5-4 and TRBJ1-2; D gene uncertain. This CDR3 region has 12 residues. V was shortened by 0 bases and J by 7 bases, with 7 bases between the two germline ends. Germline loops: CDR1 SGHNT, CDR2 YYREEE (reference sequence).

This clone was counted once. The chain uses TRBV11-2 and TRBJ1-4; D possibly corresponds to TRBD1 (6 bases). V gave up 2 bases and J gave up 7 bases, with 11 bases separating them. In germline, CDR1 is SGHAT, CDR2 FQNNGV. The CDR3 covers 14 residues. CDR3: CASSLTSGVEKLFF. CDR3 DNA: TGTGCCAGCAGCTTAACGTCAGGGGTTGAAAAACTGTTTTTT.

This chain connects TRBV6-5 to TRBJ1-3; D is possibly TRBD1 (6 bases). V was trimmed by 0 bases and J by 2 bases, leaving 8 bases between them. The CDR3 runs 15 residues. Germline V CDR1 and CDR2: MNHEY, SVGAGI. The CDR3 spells CASSYSGTTGNTIYF. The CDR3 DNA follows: TGTGCCAGCAGTTACTCTGGGACAACTGGAAACACCATATATTTT.

CDR3 sequence reads: CASSYWGENEQFF. The CDR3 DNA reads TGTGCCAGCAGTTACTGGGGGGAAAATGAGCAGTTCTTC. This chain joins TRBV6-6 and TRBJ2-1; weak D call: TRBD2 (6 bases). With 1 base removed from V and 7 bases from J, the gap between germline ends came to 8 bases. Germline CDR1 is MNHNY and CDR2 is SVGAGI (reference sequence). The CDR3 totals 13 residues.

CDR3 sequence (DNA): TGTGCCAGCAGCCCTGGGACTAGCGGGACCACAGATACGCAGTATTTT. As protein: CASSPGTSGTTDTQYF. J is TRBJ2-3 and V is TRBV7-2, with 13 bases aligning to TRBD2. V was clipped by 5 bases and J by 2 bases; unmatched bases: 4. Germline assignment: CDR1 SGHTA and CDR2 FQGNSA. CDR3 size: 16 residues.

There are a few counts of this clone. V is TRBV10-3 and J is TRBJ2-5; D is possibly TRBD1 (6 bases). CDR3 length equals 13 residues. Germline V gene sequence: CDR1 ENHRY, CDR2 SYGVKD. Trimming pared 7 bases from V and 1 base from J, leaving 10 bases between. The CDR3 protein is CAINRDTQETQYF. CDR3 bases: TGTGCCATCAACCGGGACACCCAAGAGACCCAGTACTTC.

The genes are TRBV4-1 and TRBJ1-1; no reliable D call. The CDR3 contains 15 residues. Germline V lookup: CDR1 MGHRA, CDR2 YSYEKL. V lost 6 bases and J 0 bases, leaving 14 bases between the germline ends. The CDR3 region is CASRREVGVNTEAFF. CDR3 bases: TGCGCCAGCAGGAGGGAGGTTGGGGTGAACACTGAAGCTTTCTTT.

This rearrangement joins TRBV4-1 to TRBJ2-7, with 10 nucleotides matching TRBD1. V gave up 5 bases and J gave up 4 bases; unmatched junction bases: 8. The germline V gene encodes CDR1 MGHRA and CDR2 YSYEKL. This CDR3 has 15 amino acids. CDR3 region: CASSNTDRGLYEQYF. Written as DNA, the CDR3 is TGCGCCAGCAGCAACACAGACAGGGGGCTTTACGAGCAGTACTTC.

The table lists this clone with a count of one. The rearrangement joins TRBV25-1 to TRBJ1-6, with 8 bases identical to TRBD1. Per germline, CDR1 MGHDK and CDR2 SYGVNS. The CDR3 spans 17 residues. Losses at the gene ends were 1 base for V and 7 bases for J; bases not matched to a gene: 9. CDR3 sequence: CASSEFVGQGANSPLHF. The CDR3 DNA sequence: TGTGCCAGCAGTGAATTTGTGGGGCAGGGGGCGAATTCACCCCTCCACTTT.

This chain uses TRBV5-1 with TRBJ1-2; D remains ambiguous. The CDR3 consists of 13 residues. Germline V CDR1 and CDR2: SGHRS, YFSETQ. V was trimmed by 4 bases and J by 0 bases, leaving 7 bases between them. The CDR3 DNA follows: TGCGCCAGCAGCGTCGCGACTAACTATGGCTACACCTTC. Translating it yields CASSVATNYGYTF.

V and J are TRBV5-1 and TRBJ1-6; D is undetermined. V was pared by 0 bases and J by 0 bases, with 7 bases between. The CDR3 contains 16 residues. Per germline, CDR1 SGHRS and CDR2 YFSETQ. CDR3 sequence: CASSLALSSYNSPLHF. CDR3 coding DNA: TGCGCCAGCAGCTTGGCCTTGAGCTCCTATAATTCACCCCTCCACTTT. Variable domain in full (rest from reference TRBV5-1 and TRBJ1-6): KAGVTQTPRYLIKTRGQQVTLSCSPISGHRSVSWYQQTPGQGLQFLFEYFSETQRNKGNFPGRFSGRQFSNSRSEMNVSTLELGDSALYLCASSLALSSYNSPLHFGNGTRLTVT.

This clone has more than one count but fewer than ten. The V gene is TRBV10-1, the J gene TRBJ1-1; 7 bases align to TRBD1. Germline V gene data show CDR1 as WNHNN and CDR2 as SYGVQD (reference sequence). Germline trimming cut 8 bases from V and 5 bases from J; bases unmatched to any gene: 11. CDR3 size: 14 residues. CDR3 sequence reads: CASSGGGYETEAFF. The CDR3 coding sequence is TGCGCCAGCTCCGGAGGGGGCTATGAAACTGAAGCTTTCTTT.

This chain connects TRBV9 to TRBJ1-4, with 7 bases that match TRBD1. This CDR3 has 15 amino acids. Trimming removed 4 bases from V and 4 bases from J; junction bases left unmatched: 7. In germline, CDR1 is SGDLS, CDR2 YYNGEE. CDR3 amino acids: CASSLLGTVNEKLFF. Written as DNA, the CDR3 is TGTGCCAGCAGCCTCCTCGGGACAGTTAATGAAAAACTGTTTTTT.

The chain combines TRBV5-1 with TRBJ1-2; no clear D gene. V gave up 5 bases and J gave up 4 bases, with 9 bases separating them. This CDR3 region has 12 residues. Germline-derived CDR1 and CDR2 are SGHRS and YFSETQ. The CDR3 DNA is TGCGCCAGCAGGGCAGAGCGCTATGGCTACACCTTC. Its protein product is CASRAERYGYTF.